This T cell receptor (beta chain) was captured by sequencing in a study of regulatory T cells in long-lasting Graves disease. Study observations and caveats: Possibly, accuracy suffered from the small sample size. Newly diagnosed Graves' patients exceeded persistent ones in TCR diversity.

Time point given: newly diagnosed GD, antithyroid drugs for less than 3 months. Scientists built the TCR library using RNA that was extracted from PBMCs. In building TCR beta libraries, iRepertoire HTBI primers were used together with Arm-PCR of CDR3 regions. MiXCR was run by TCRdb on the multiplex PCR reads, yielding one entry per CDR3 protein. The data hold fewer than 350,000 distinct CDR3 sequences, with 15% to 20% observed a single time. This clonotype was seen at least ten times. What it binds is unknown. Deletions cut 5 bases from V and 2 bases from J, with 19 bases between. This CDR3 region has 16 residues. The germline V gene encodes CDR1 SEHNR and CDR2 FQNEAQ (reference sequence).

This specimen was peripheral blood mononuclear cells (PBMCs), taken at new diagnosis, from a patient treated with antithyroid drugs. This chain joins TRBV7-9 and TRBJ2-7; possibly TRBD2 for D (5 bases). The sequence came from a female donor with Graves disease. The CDR3 loop reads CASSRSRGRAPYEQYF. The CDR3 bases are TGTGCCAGCAGCCGTTCCCGTGGGCGGGCTCCCTACGAGCAGTACTTC. The variable domain in full, completed from reference TRBV7-9 and TRBJ2-7, reads DTGVSQNPRHKITKRGQNVTFRCDPISEHNRLYWYRQTLGQGPEFLTYFQNEAQLEKSRLLSDRFSAERPKGSFSTLEIQRTEQGDSAMYLCASSRSRGRAPYEQYFGPGTRLTVT.